The source of this TCR beta chain is a study of early T cells in non-severe SARS-CoV-2 infection. J lost 6 bases, V lost 6 bases, and 7 bases had no gene match. The germline V gene has CDR1 DFQATT and CDR2 SNEGSKA (reference sequence). This CDR3 spans 13 amino acids. TCRdb called the 5' RACE reads again in MiXCR, with one record for every CDR3 protein. The sample contains almost 65,000 distinct CDR3 sequences, roughly 5% of which appear only once. The V and J genes are TRBV20-1 and TRBJ2-3; 9 bases are a match to TRBD2. The receptor's source is an adult who was a healthcare worker with PCR-confirmed SARS-CoV-2 infection or an uninfected control (not recorded which). Sequences were obtained from whole blood. CDR3 amino acids: CSAPRGGADTQYF. The CDR3 bases are TGCAGTGCCCCGCGGGGGGGGGCGGATACGCAGTATTTT.